The 8 T cell receptor beta chains below all came from one sample that was sequenced in a study of blood T cell repertoires in COVID-19. Generated by immunoSEQ multiplex PCR, the TCRdb table keeps only in-frame clones and is missing some. Here the sample spans around 180,000 clones, around 82% being singletons. The sequencing input was PBMCs or T cells enriched from blood (not recorded which). The receptor set was obtained from a woman aged 50 to 60 with acute COVID-19.

This chain uses TRBV28 with TRBJ2-1; perhaps TRBD2 as D (6 bases). The V gene lost 5 bases and the J gene lost 0 bases, with 14 bases spanning the gap. Germline V gives CDR1 MDHEN, CDR2 SYDVKM. This CDR3 is built from 16 residues. CDR3 protein: CASSPAMGGSYNEQFF. The CDR3 DNA is TGTGCCAGCAGTCCTGCGATGGGGGGCTCCTACAATGAGCAGTTCTTC.

The genes are TRBV5-6 and TRBJ2-6; D is possibly TRBD1 (5 bases). V was trimmed by 2 bases and J by 2 bases, leaving 8 bases between them. The CDR3 length is 15 residues. Germline V gene sequence: CDR1 SGHDT, CDR2 YYEEEE. For the CDR3, the DNA is TGTGCCAGCAGCTTTTGGGGCGCTGGGGCCAACGTCCTGACTTTC. Protein sequence: CASSFWGAGANVLTF. Looking up the rest from reference TRBV5-6 and TRBJ2-6 gives the full variable domain: DAGVTQSPTHLIKTRGQQVTLRCSPKSGHDTVSWYQQALGQGPQFIFQYYEEEERQRGNFPDRFSGHQFPNYSSELNVNALLLGDSALYLCASSFWGAGANVLTFGAGSRLTVL.

The rearrangement links TRBV11-2 to TRBJ2-1, with TRBD2 matching 8 bases. J lost 7 bases, V lost 7 bases, and 9 bases had no gene match. Germline CDR1 SGHAT, CDR2 FQNNGV. The length of the CDR3 is 14 residues. As DNA, the CDR3 is TGTGCCAGCACCGCCGGGACTAGTTTAAATGAGCAGTTCTTC. This encodes CASTAGTSLNEQFF.

As for this clone: The same CDR3 is also encoded by other DNA sequences in this sample. CDR3 nucleotide sequence: TGTGCCACCAGTGATACAGGGGGCGGGGAGACCCAGTACTTC. Its protein product is CATSDTGGGETQYF. The chain links TRBV24-1 to TRBJ2-5, with 9 bases fitting TRBD1. This CDR3 contains 14 residues. CDR1 is KGHDR and CDR2 is SFDVKD in the germline V gene. Trimming cost V 3 bases and J 5 bases; bases outside gene matches: 3.

This rearrangement joins TRBV10-3 to TRBJ1-4, with TRBD1 identical over 8 bases. The CDR3 contains 14 residues. Germline V gene sequence: CDR1 ENHRY, CDR2 SYGVKD. Germline trimming cut 5 bases from V and 7 bases from J; bases unmatched to any gene: 6. CDR3: CAISRTGRSEKLFF. The CDR3 DNA follows: TGTGCCATCAGTAGGACAGGGAGGAGTGAAAAACTGTTTTTT.

This clone rates as medium-sized. J is TRBJ1-1 and V is TRBV6-5; D unresolved. The CDR3 contains 13 residues. The ends were cut back, 5 bases at V and 1 base at J, with 8 bases in the middle. The germline V gene has CDR1 MNHEY and CDR2 SVGAGI. The CDR3 sequence is CASSLDGNTEAFF. CDR3 sequence (DNA): TGTGCCAGCAGTCTAGACGGGAACACTGAAGCTTTCTTT.

This chain uses TRBV19 with TRBJ2-3, with D perhaps matching TRBD2 (6 bases). CDR1 and CDR2 (germline): LNHDA, SQIVND (reference sequence). The CDR3 has 16 amino acids. The V and J ends lost 4 bases and 4 bases respectively, with 18 bases between them. The CDR3 protein is CASSKPGTPPPDTQYF. The CDR3 DNA reads TGTGCCAGTAGTAAACCCGGGACTCCCCCCCCAGATACGCAGTATTTT.

This clone has at least ten counts. The chain links TRBV6-4 to TRBJ1-6, with 11 nucleotides matching TRBD1. Germline assignment: CDR1 MRHNA and CDR2 SNTAGT. Trimming at V came to 7 bases and at J to 9 bases, leaving 14 bases not matched to a gene. This CDR3 is 17 amino acids long. The CDR3 here is CASNTNTGQGDPSPLHF. The DNA for the CDR3 is TGTGCCAGCAATACGAATACGGGACAGGGGGACCCTTCACCCCTCCACTTT.